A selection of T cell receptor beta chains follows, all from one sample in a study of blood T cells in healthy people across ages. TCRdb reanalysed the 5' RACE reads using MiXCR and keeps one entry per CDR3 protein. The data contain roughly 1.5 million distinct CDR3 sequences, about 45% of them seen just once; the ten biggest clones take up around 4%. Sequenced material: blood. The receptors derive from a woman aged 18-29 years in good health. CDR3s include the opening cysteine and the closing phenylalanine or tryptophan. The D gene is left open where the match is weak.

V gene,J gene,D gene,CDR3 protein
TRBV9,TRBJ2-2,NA,CASSPRQANTGELFF
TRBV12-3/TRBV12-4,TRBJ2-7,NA,CASSVRSVEDEQYF
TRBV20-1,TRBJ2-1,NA,CSAREGARYNEQFF
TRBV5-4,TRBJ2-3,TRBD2,CASSLGIWTSRPDTQYF
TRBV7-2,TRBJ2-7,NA,CASSSNKGRKQYF
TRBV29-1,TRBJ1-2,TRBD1,CSVERDRARGYTF
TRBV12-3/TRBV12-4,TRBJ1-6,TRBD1,CASSLAKTAGGGYNSPLHF
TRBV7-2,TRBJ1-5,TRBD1,CASSFTGVFSNQPQHF
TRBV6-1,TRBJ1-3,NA,CASRDTRTSSGNTIYF
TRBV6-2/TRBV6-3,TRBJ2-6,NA,CASSGAGAPGANVLTF
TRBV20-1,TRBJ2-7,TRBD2,CSARRAGAYEQYF
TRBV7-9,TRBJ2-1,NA,CASSTQLGNEQFF
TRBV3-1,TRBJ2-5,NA,CASSLSGRSIEQYF
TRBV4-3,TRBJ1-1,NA,CASSQAEGTSEAFF
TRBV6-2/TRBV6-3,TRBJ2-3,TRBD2,CATGTSGSTDTQYF
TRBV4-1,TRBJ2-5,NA,CASSQDVNRRGTQYF
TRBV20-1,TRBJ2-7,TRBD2,CSAPSTSGNEQYF
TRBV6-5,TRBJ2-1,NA,CASRPGLLALHEQFF
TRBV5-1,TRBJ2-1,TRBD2,CASSLVPSGSNEQFF
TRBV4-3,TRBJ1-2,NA,CASSQVGVGGTNYGYTF
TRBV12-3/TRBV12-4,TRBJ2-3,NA,CASSRTDMQYF
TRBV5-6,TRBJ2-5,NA,CASSLPSAETQYF
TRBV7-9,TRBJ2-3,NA,CASSFDPDLTATWNTDTQYF
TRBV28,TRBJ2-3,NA,CASSASGRADTHYF
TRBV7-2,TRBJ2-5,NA,CASSLAYKTGEQYF
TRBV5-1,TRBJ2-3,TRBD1,CASSFRDRVTDTQYF
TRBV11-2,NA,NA,CASSPRDNTYEQYF
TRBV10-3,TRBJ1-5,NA,CATSDTLNNQPQHF
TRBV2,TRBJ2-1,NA,CASRNDANNEQFF
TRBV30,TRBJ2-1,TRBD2,CAWSGGASYNEQFF
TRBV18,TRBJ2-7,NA,CASSPWDTGYEQYF
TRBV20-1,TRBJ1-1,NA,CSARDPARGDTEAFF
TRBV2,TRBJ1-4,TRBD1,CASNPTGGGQLFF
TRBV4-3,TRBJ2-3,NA,CASSQGMTWTDTQYF
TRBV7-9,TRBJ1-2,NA,CASSSRTVIAYGYTF
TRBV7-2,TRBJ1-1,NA,CASSRPAEAFF
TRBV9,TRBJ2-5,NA,CASSVVGDQETQYF
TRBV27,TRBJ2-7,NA,CASSLNPGSSYEQYF
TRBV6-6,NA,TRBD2,CAGANAGLAGETQYF
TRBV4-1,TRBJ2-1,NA,CAGSQVLSNEQFF